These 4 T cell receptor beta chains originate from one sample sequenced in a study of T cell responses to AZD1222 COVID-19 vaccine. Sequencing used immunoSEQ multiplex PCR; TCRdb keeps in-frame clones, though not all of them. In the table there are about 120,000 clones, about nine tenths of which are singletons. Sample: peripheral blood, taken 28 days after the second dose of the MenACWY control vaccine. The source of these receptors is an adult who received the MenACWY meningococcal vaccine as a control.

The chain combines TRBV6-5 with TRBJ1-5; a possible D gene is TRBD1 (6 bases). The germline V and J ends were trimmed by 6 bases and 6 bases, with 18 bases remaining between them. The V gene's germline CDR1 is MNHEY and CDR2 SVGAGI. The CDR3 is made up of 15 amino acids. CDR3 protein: CASRRSSGGTQPQHF. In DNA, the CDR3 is TGTGCCAGCAGGAGATCTTCGGGGGGCACTCAGCCCCAGCATTTT.

Here the CDR3 DNA reads TGTGCCAGCAGCCCCCACCTAGGCCCCCTCCACTTT. It yields the protein CASSPHLGPLHF. V gene TRBV7-9 combines with J gene TRBJ1-6, with D unresolved. The CDR3 consists of 12 residues. Trimming left V 5 bases short and J 13 bases short, with 12 bases between. Germline V gives CDR1 SEHNR, CDR2 FQNEAQ (reference sequence).

The CDR3: CASNPGQHYNEQFF. CDR3 coding DNA: TGTGCCAGCAATCCGGGACAGCACTACAATGAGCAGTTCTTC. The rearrangement uses TRBV6-5 and TRBJ2-1; TRBD1 aligns across 7 bases. The CDR3 runs to 14 residues. The trim removed 7 bases at V and 3 bases at J, leaving 6 bases unmatched. Germline assignment: CDR1 MNHEY and CDR2 SVGAGI.

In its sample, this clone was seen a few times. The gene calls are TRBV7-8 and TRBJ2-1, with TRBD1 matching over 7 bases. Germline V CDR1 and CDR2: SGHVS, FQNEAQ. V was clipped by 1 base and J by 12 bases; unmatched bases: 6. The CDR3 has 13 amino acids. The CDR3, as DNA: TGTGCCAGCAGCTTAGACCACAGGGGATGGCAGTTCTTC. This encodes CASSLDHRGWQFF.